This passage covers 30 T cell receptor beta chains from one sample sequenced in a study of shared clonotypes between healthy human individuals. Data came from immunoSEQ multiplex PCR; TCRdb stores just in-frame clones and leaves some out. The table has 2 million to 2.5 million clones, approximately 93% seen once; the top ten hold under 0.45%. The material sequenced was naive CD4+ T cells from PBMCs. Noted subset: CD45RA+ positively selected. The source is a man younger than 30 in good health. Some clones in this sample may be carry-over from other donors' samples.

V usage is TRBV5-1 and J usage is TRBJ2-1; D possibly corresponds to TRBD1 (6 bases). V shed 4 bases and J shed 0 bases, with 17 bases lying between them. The CDR3 is 17 residues long. Germline lookup yields CDR1 SGHRS and CDR2 YFSETQ. The CDR3 region is CASSPFRGSSSYNEQFF. The CDR3 DNA follows: TGCGCCAGCAGCCCATTCAGGGGATCCAGCTCCTACAATGAGCAGTTCTTC.

The CDR3 region has the DNA TGTGCCTGGACCGACAGGGGGAACGGAAACACCATATATTTT. This gives the protein CAWTDRGNGNTIYF. The chain recombines TRBV30 with TRBJ1-3; TRBD1 matches 9 bases. Germline V lookup: CDR1 GTSNPN, CDR2 SVGIG (reference sequence). The CDR3 loop spans 14 amino acids. Trimming cost V 4 bases and J 4 bases; bases outside gene matches: 5.

This chain links TRBV11-2 with TRBJ2-3, with 7 bases lining up with TRBD2. Germline CDR1 is SGHAT and CDR2 is FQNNGV. V dropped 3 bases and J dropped 4; count of bases not matched to a gene: 13. The CDR3 extends over 17 amino acids. As DNA, the CDR3 is TGTGCCAGCAGCTTTATCAGCGGGACCGGCGGGGCAGATACGCAGTATTTT. Protein product: CASSFISGTGGADTQYF.

The rearrangement joins TRBV11-2 to TRBJ1-3; 7 positions agree with TRBD1. The CDR3 totals 15 residues. The J segment lost 0 bases and the V segment lost 5 bases, leaving 4 bases of the junction unmatched. Germline CDR1 reads SGHAT; CDR2 reads FQNNGV. The CDR3 spells CASSVRDSSGNTIYF. The CDR3 bases are TGTGCCAGCAGCGTCCGGGACAGCTCTGGAAACACCATATATTTT.

As to this clone: The same CDR3 is also encoded by other DNA sequences in this sample. This chain uses TRBV18 with TRBJ2-7; 7 nucleotides line up with TRBD1. The J segment lost 2 bases and the V segment lost 0 bases, leaving 1 base of the junction unmatched. Germline assignment: CDR1 KGHSH and CDR2 LQKENI. The CDR3 extends over 14 amino acids. Here the CDR3 DNA reads TGTGCCAGCTCACCACCGACAGGGACCTACGAGCAGTACTTC. Translating it yields CASSPPTGTYEQYF.

The CDR3 nucleotides read TGTGCCTGGGGTAGCGGGCGCACCAAACCGAATCAAGAGACCCAGTACTTC. Amino acid sequence: CAWGSGRTKPNQETQYF. The chain carries TRBV30 and TRBJ2-5, with 7 bases lining up with TRBD2. CDR1 is GTSNPN, CDR2 SVGIG, per germline (reference sequence). This CDR3 contains 17 residues. With 5 bases clipped from V and 2 bases from J, the junction kept 17 bases outside the gene matches. The full variable domain, with the rest looked up from reference TRBV30 and TRBJ2-5, is SQTIHQWPATLVQPVGSPLSLECTVEGTSNPNLYWYRQAAGRGLQLLFYSVGIGQISSEVPQNLSASRPQDRQFILSSKKLLLSDSGFYLCAWGSGRTKPNQETQYFGPGTRLLVL.

This clone was picked up a small number of times. This rearrangement joins TRBV7-2 to TRBJ1-1; D unclear. The germline gives CDR1 SGHTA, CDR2 FQGNSA. V was pared by 4 bases and J by 3 bases, with 9 bases between. This CDR3 contains 13 residues. For the CDR3, the DNA is TGTGCCAGCAGCTACGTCGAAGACACTGAAGCTTTCTTT. Protein sequence: CASSYVEDTEAFF.

The chain combines TRBV19 with TRBJ2-1; a weak D match, TRBD2 (6 bases). CDR1 is LNHDA and CDR2 is SQIVND in the germline V gene (reference sequence). The CDR3 sequence is 16 residues long. V was pared by 6 bases and J by 2 bases, with 17 bases between. As DNA, the CDR3 is TGTGCCAGTAGCCCCCCCGGACTAACTACCTACAATGAGCAGTTCTTC. Its translation: CASSPPGLTTYNEQFF.

The chain is built from TRBV28 and TRBJ1-3; D is possibly TRBD1 (5 bases). V gave up 6 bases and J gave up 4 bases, with 10 bases separating them. There are 13 residues in the CDR3. CDR1 is MDHEN, CDR2 SYDVKM, per germline. The CDR3 DNA is TGTGCCAGCAGCACGGGACGAGGAAACACCATATATTTT. As protein: CASSTGRGNTIYF.

CDR3 amino acids: CAISPTTNTGELFF. The CDR3 DNA is TGTGCCATCAGTCCTACGACGAACACCGGGGAGCTGTTTTTT. This chain uses TRBV10-3 with TRBJ2-2; D is unresolved. From germline, CDR1 is ENHRY and CDR2 SYGVKD. CDR3 length equals 14 residues. The V end was cut by 5 bases, the J end by 0 bases, with 7 bases between.

V is TRBV4-2 and J is TRBJ2-7; a weak D match, TRBD1 (6 bases). The CDR3 consists of 16 residues. V lost 1 base, J lost 6 bases, and 19 bases lay in between. Germline CDR1 is LGHNA and CDR2 is YNFKEQ. The CDR3 region has the DNA TGTGCCAGCAGCCAAGTTCGGTGGCAGGGGTTCCGCGAGCAGTACTTC. Protein product: CASSQVRWQGFREQYF.

The J gene is TRBJ1-3, the V gene TRBV28, with 7 bases that match TRBD1. CDR3 size: 15 residues. Germline assignment: CDR1 MDHEN and CDR2 SYDVKM. The V and J ends lost 3 bases and 4 bases, in that order; junction bases with no gene match: 6. The CDR3 loop is CASSFLTGTGNTIYF. The CDR3 nucleotides read TGTGCCAGCAGTTTTTTGACAGGGACCGGAAACACCATATATTTT.

V and J are TRBV19 and TRBJ1-5; TRBD1 agrees at 9 bases. From germline, CDR1 is LNHDA and CDR2 SQIVND (reference sequence). The J segment lost 6 bases and the V segment lost 3 bases, leaving 6 bases of the junction unmatched. The length of the CDR3 is 15 residues. Written as DNA, the CDR3 is TGTGCCAGTAGTATGGCGGGACAGGGAGTTCAGCCCCAGCATTTT. Translating it yields CASSMAGQGVQPQHF.

The V and J genes are TRBV30 and TRBJ1-1; TRBD1 is a possible D gene (6 bases). The CDR3 loop spans 11 amino acids. The ends were cut back, 4 bases at V and 11 bases at J, with 14 bases in the middle. Germline assignment: CDR1 GTSNPN and CDR2 SVGIG (reference sequence). The CDR3 DNA sequence: TGTGCCTGGATTTTGTACAGGGAGGCTTTCTTT. Its protein is CAWILYREAFF.

As to this clone: Other DNA sequences within the sample encode an identical CDR3. V and J are TRBV5-1 and TRBJ2-7; maybe TRBD1 (5 bases). Trimming pared 2 bases from V and 1 base from J, leaving 7 bases between. CDR1 SGHRS and CDR2 YFSETQ come from the germline V gene. This CDR3 has 13 amino acids. DNA of the CDR3: TGCGCCAGCAGCTTTCAGGGTTCCTACGAGCAGTACTTC. It codes for CASSFQGSYEQYF.

This chain connects TRBV4-2 to TRBJ1-1; the D gene is possibly TRBD1 (5 bases). CDR1 LGHNA and CDR2 YNFKEQ come from the germline V gene. Trimming removed 0 bases at V and 3 bases at J, with 5 bases between. There are 13 residues in the CDR3. The CDR3 DNA sequence: TGTGCCAGCAGCCAAGAGACAGACACTGAAGCTTTCTTT. It is translated as CASSQETDTEAFF.

The chain is built from TRBV27 and TRBJ2-7; D perhaps matches TRBD2 (5 bases). The CDR3 length is 15 residues. Germline V gives CDR1 MNHEY, CDR2 SMNVEV (reference sequence). The V end was cut by 4 bases, the J end by 1 base, with 14 bases between. The CDR3 nucleotides read TGTGCCAGCAGTTCCCCCGGAGCGGTTTCCTACGAGCAGTACTTC. Residues: CASSSPGAVSYEQYF.

The J gene is TRBJ1-1, the V gene TRBV6-1; a possible D gene is TRBD1 (6 bases). CDR1 and CDR2 (germline): MNHNS, SASEGT. V lost 2 bases to trimming and J lost 6 bases, with 13 bases between them. CDR3 length: 14 amino acids. The CDR3 DNA sequence: TGTGCCAGCAGTGAAATCGGGGGCTTGGCTGAAGCTTTCTTT. This sequence encodes CASSEIGGLAEAFF.

The count of this clone is one. V usage is TRBV19 and J usage is TRBJ1-1; no definite D call. Germline CDR1 is LNHDA and CDR2 is SQIVND (reference sequence). V was cut by 6 bases and J by 4 bases, with 18 bases left in between. This CDR3 contains 15 residues. For the CDR3, the DNA is TGTGCCAGTAGCCCCCCCGGGCGGTTAGGCACTGAAGCTTTCTTT. It specifies CASSPPGRLGTEAFF.

CDR3 region: CASNLYDRQNTEAFF. Written as DNA, the CDR3 is TGTGCCAGCAACCTATATGACAGACAGAACACTGAAGCTTTCTTT. This rearrangement joins TRBV5-8 to TRBJ1-1; D is perhaps TRBD1 (5 bases). The CDR3 extends over 15 amino acids. CDR1 SGHTS and CDR2 YDEGEE come from the germline V gene. Trimming took off 6 bases at V and 1 base at J, with 16 bases between the two ends.

A single count supports this clone. V gene TRBV7-9 combines with J gene TRBJ2-7; tentatively, D is TRBD2 (6 bases). V lost 5 bases to trimming and J lost 3 bases, with 17 bases between them. This CDR3 contains 15 residues. Germline V gives CDR1 SEHNR, CDR2 FQNEAQ (reference sequence). CDR3: CASSHSSGGFYEQYF. For the CDR3, the DNA is TGTGCCAGCAGCCACTCAAGTGGGGGGTTCTACGAGCAGTACTTC.

The chain combines TRBV9 with TRBJ2-5; the D gene is possibly TRBD1 (6 bases). V lost 3 bases and J 6 bases, leaving 15 bases between the germline ends. This CDR3 spans 14 amino acids. Germline-derived CDR1 and CDR2 are SGDLS and YYNGEE. The DNA for the CDR3 is TGTGCCAGCAGCGGGACAGCGCAAACAAAGACCCAGTACTTC. Protein product: CASSGTAQTKTQYF.

The chain employs TRBV9 and TRBJ2-5; D may correspond to TRBD1 or TRBD2 (5 bases each). V gave up 4 bases and J gave up 3 bases, with 13 bases separating them. The germline V gene encodes CDR1 SGDLS and CDR2 YYNGEE. The length of the CDR3 is 14 residues. The CDR3 here is CASSPSGRKETQYF. In DNA, the CDR3 is TGTGCCAGCAGCCCCTCGGGACGGAAAGAGACCCAGTACTTC.

This clone was seen once. The CDR3: CSALHGYTF. The CDR3 coding sequence is TGCAGTGCTCTCCATGGCTACACCTTC. V gene TRBV20-1 combines with J gene TRBJ1-2; no clear D. CDR1 and CDR2 (germline): DFQATT, SNEGSKA (reference sequence). V was pared by 5 bases and J by 6 bases, with 4 bases between. The CDR3 has 9 amino acids.

This clone turned up a few times. Other DNA variants within this sample encode the same CDR3. The chain combines TRBV30 with TRBJ1-2; D is ambiguous. CDR3 size: 11 residues. Deletions cut 2 bases from V and 7 bases from J, with 8 bases between. Germline CDR1 reads GTSNPN; CDR2 reads SVGIG (reference sequence). The CDR3 spells CAWSSGVGYTF. The CDR3, as DNA: TGTGCCTGGAGTAGCGGGGTTGGCTACACCTTC.

This chain links TRBV5-1 with TRBJ1-1; 8 bases are a match to TRBD1. Germline loops: CDR1 SGHRS, CDR2 YFSETQ. The junction had 5 bases not matched to a gene; V was cut back by 3 bases and J by 1 base. The CDR3 spans 15 residues. CDR3 amino acids: CASSSSGTGNTEAFF. In nucleotides, the CDR3 is TGCGCCAGCAGCTCATCCGGGACAGGGAACACTGAAGCTTTCTTT.

In regard to this clone: The same CDR3 also results from other DNA sequences found in this sample. The V and J genes are TRBV7-2 and TRBJ1-1, with unresolved D. CDR1 is SGHTA and CDR2 is FQGNSA in the germline V gene. This CDR3 has 13 residues. Trimming removed 1 base from V and 1 base from J, with 4 bases in between. The CDR3: CASSLGSNTEAFF. CDR3 bases: TGTGCCAGCAGCTTAGGTTCGAACACTGAAGCTTTCTTT.

The chain carries TRBV11-2 and TRBJ2-1, with 11 bases aligning to TRBD2. Germline V gives CDR1 SGHAT, CDR2 FQNNGV. CDR3 length: 19 amino acids. Trimming at V came to 0 bases and at J to 1 base, leaving 8 bases not matched to a gene. The CDR3 sequence: CASSLDRASGRWSYNEQFF. CDR3 nucleotides: TGTGCCAGCAGCTTAGACCGAGCTAGCGGGAGGTGGTCCTACAATGAGCAGTTCTTC.

This chain connects TRBV2 to TRBJ2-2; the match to TRBD2 covers 15 bases. Germline values: CDR1 SNHLY, CDR2 FYNNEI. This CDR3 comprises 17 residues. V shed 6 bases and J 4 bases; nucleotides not matched to a gene: 6. The CDR3 DNA reads as TGTGCCAGCAGACTTGGGACTAGCGGGAGGATCACCGGGGAGCTGTTTTTT. Amino acids: CASRLGTSGRITGELFF.

With regard to this clone: This sample includes further DNA sequences coding for the same CDR3. The gene calls are TRBV28 and TRBJ2-7; tentatively, D is TRBD1 (5 bases). V lost 6 bases and J lost 3, with 12 bases in between. The germline V gene encodes CDR1 MDHEN and CDR2 SYDVKM. The CDR3 runs 13 residues. CDR3 DNA sequence: TGTGCCAGCAGCTCCGGACAAGACTACGAGCAGTACTTC. This encodes CASSSGQDYEQYF.